This TCR beta chain was retrieved from a study of T-cell reconstitution after alpha-beta-depleted transplantation in children. CDR3 length: 14 amino acids. During its preparation, the TCRbeta library received unique molecular identifiers. TCRdb re-analysed the PCR reads in MiXCR, keeping a single row per CDR3 protein. This table has approximately 640,000 distinct CDR3 sequences, 15% to 20% appearing once. The chain combines TRBV12-2 with TRBJ1-2; TRBD1, as called in the table, went unchecked against the DNA. TRBV12-2 is labeled a pseudogene. The sequences come from PBMCs from the stem cell graft donor, collected from the stem cell graft. This clonotype originated in a human donor who donated a stem cell graft to a child with acute myeloid leukemia. The CDR3 coding sequence is TGTGCAAGTCGCTCCCACAGGGGCTCCTATGGCTACACCTTC. It codes for CASRSHRGSYGYTF.